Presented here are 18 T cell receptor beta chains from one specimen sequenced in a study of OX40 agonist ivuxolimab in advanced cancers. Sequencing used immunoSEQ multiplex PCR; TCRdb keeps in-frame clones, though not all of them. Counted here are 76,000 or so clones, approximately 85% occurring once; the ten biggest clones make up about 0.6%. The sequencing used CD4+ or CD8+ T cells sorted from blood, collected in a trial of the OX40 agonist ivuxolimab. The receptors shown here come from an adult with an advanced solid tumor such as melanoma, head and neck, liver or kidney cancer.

The CDR3 bases are TGTGCCAGCACCACGGACAGGCAGGAGACCCAGTACTTC. It is translated as CASTTDRQETQYF. V gene TRBV7-2 combines with J gene TRBJ2-5, with 7 bases aligning to TRBD1. The V and J ends lost 7 bases and 5 bases, in that order; junction bases with no gene match: 7. Germline V gives CDR1 SGHTA, CDR2 FQGNSA. The CDR3 has 13 residues.

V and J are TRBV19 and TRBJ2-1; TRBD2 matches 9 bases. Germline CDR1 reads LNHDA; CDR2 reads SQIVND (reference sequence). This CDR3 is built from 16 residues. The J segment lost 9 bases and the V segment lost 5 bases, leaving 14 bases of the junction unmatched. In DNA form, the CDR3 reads TGTGCCAGTAGTGTCATTAGCGGGGGCCTGAGGGGTGAGCAGTTCTTC. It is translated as CASSVISGGLRGEQFF.

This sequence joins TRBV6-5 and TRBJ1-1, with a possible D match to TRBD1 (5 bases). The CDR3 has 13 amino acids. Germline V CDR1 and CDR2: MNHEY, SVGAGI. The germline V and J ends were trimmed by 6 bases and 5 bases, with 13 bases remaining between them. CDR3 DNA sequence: TGTGCCAGCAGCCGACAGTGGGGGACTGAAGCTTTCTTT. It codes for CASSRQWGTEAFF.

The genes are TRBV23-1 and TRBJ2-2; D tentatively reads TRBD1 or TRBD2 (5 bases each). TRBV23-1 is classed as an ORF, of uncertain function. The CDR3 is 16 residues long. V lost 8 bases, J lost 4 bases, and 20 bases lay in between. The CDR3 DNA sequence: TGCGCCAGCCGGCCCGTCAGGGAGTCGGGCACCGGGGAGCTGTTTTTT. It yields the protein CASRPVRESGTGELFF.

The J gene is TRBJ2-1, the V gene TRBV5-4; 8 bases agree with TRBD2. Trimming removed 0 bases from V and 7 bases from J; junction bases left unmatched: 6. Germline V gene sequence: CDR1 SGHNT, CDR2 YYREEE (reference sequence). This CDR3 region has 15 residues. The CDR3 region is CASSLVAGGVNEQFF. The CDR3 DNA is TGTGCCAGCAGCTTGGTTGCGGGGGGCGTTAATGAGCAGTTCTTC.

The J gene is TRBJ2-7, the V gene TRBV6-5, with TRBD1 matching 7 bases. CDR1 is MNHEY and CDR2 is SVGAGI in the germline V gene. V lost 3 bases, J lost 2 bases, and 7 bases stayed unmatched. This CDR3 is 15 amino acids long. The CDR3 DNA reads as TGTGCCAGCAGTTATGACCCCCAGGGGGCCTACGAGCAGTACTTC. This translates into CASSYDPQGAYEQYF.

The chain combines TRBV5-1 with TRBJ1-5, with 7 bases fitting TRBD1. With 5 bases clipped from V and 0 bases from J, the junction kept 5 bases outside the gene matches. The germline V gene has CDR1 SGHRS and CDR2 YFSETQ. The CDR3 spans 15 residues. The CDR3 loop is CASRQTGDSNQPQHF. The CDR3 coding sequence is TGCGCCAGCAGACAAACAGGGGATAGCAATCAGCCCCAGCATTTT.

The CDR3 DNA sequence: TGTGCCAGTAGCAAACCCGACATGCTGGGGGTCTACGAGCAGTACTTC. It encodes CASSKPDMLGVYEQYF. The gene calls are TRBV19 and TRBJ2-7; TRBD1 or TRBD2 may be the D gene (5 bases each). The V gene's germline CDR1 is LNHDA and CDR2 SQIVND (reference sequence). The ends were cut back, 6 bases at V and 3 bases at J, with 21 bases in the middle. The CDR3 is made up of 16 amino acids.

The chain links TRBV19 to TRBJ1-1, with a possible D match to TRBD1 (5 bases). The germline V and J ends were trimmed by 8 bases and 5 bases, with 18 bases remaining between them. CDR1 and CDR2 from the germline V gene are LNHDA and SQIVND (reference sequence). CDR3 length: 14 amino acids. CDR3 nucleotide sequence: TGTGCCAGTGGCCCGTGGGGCCGAGGAACTGAAGCTTTCTTT. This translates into CASGPWGRGTEAFF.

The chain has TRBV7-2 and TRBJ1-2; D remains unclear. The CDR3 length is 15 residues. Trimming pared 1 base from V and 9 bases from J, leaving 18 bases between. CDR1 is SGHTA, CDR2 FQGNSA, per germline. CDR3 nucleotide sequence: TGTGCCAGCAGCTTAGTAGCCACGGTGTTCGATCGCTACACCTTC. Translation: CASSLVATVFDRYTF. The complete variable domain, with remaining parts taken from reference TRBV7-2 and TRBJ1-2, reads GAGVSQSPSNKVTEKGKDVELRCDPISGHTALYWYRQSLGQGLEFLIYFQGNSAPDKSGLPSDRFSAERTGGSVSTLTIQRTQQEDSAVYLCASSLVATVFDRYTFGSGTRLTVV.

Here the CDR3 DNA reads TGTGCCTGGAGTGTACCTCGGTTTCGGGGGAGGGGGGAGCTGTTTTTT. This gives the protein CAWSVPRFRGRGELFF. The chain joins TRBV30 to TRBJ2-2; TRBD2 might be the D (6 bases). Trimming took off 0 bases at V and 8 bases at J, with 19 bases between the two ends. The length of the CDR3 is 16 residues. Per germline, CDR1 GTSNPN and CDR2 SVGIG (reference sequence).

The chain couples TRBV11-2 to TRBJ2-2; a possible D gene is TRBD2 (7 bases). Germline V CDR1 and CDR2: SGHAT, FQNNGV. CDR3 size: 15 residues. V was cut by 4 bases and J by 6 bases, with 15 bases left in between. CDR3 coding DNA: TGTGCCAGCAGCTCCCAGAGGGGGGGCGCCGGGGAGCTGTTTTTT. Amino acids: CASSSQRGGAGELFF.

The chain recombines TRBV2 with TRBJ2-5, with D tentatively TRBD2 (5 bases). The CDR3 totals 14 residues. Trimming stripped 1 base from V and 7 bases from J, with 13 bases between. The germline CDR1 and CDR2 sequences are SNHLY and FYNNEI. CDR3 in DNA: TGTGCCAGCAGTGAAGGGTCGGGGTTCGGGACCCAGTACTTC. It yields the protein CASSEGSGFGTQYF.

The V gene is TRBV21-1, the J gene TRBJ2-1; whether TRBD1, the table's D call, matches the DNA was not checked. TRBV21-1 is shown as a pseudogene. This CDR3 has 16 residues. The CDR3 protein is CASSPPPGQGKNEQFF. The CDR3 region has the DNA TGTGCCAGCAGCCCCCCCCCGGGACAGGGTAAAAATGAGCAGTTCTTC.

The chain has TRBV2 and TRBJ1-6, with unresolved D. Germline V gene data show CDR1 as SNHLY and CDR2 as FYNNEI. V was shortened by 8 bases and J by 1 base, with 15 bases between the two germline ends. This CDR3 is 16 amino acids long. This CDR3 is CASSLQGPSYNSPLHF. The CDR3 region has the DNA TGTGCCAGCTCATTACAAGGGCCATCCTATAATTCACCCCTCCACTTT.

The CDR3 coding sequence is TGTGCCAGCAGCAAAGCTAAGGGAAACAGGGGCTATGGCTACACCTTC. This translates into CASSKAKGNRGYGYTF. V is TRBV21-1 and J is TRBJ1-2; the D segment call TRBD1 is taken from the table without a DNA check. TRBV21-1 is labeled a pseudogene. The CDR3 runs to 16 residues.

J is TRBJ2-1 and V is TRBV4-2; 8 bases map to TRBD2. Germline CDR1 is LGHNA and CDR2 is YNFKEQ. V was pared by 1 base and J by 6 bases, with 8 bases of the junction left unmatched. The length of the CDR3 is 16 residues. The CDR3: CASSQADSGEGNEQFF. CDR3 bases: TGTGCCAGCAGCCAAGCCGATAGCGGGGAGGGCAATGAGCAGTTCTTC.

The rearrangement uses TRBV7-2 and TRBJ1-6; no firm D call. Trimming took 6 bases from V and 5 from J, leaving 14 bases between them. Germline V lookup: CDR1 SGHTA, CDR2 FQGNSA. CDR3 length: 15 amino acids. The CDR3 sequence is CASSLRPQDNSPLHF. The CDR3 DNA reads TGTGCCAGCAGTTTAAGGCCCCAGGATAATTCACCCCTCCACTTT.